This T cell receptor (beta chain) was profiled in a study of blood T cell repertoires in COVID-19. Overall study context: Acute and convalescent COVID-19 samples came from the United States, Italy and Spain. In each case, the material was cDNA or gDNA derived from T cells, B-cell-depleted T cells, or PBMCs.

CDR3 length: 13 residues. Germline CDR1 and CDR2: SGHKS and YYEKEE (reference sequence). Trimming cost V 7 bases and J 1 base, with 9 bases left between them. Original handling: Estimation of nucleated cell counts relied on the amplification of reference gene primers. TCRdb's copy holds only in-frame clones and misses some; the assay was immunoSEQ multiplex PCR. V and J calls and clone size are given by that table; D and trimming were obtained from the DNA. The repertoire holds more than 85,000 clones, about 70% seen once, with under 10% in the top ten. The source of this sequence is an older woman with acute or convalescent COVID-19. Source material: peripheral blood. V and J are TRBV5-5 and TRBJ1-5; the D is unclear. The CDR3 region is CASGQVSNQPQHF. The CDR3 DNA reads as TGTGCCAGCGGGCAGGTGAGCAATCAGCCCCAGCATTTT.